This T cell receptor beta chain stems from a study of control samples from healthy donors and cancer patients. Measured with immunoSEQ multiplex PCR; TCRdb has only the in-frame clones, and not every one. The repertoire holds about 77,000 clones, with over 80% as singletons. Germline CDR1 SGHDN, CDR2 FVKESK. V gave up 4 bases and J gave up 3 bases; unmatched junction bases: 8. This CDR3 spans 15 amino acids. Input material: blood. The chain joins TRBV14 to TRBJ2-5; TRBD1 matches at 7 bases. This TCR was recovered from a woman aged 55-69 years in good health. CDR3 nucleotides: TGTGCCAGCAGCCCCATCGACAGGGCAAAAGAGACCCAGTACTTC. Its protein is CASSPIDRAKETQYF.